This TCR beta chain derives from a study of T-cell reconstitution after alpha-beta-depleted transplantation in children (dated by TCRdb to 2016 to 2017). Context from the whole study: Using TCR repertoire profiling, the study quantitatively followed how T-cell immune reconstitution unfolded in children after TCRalphabeta/CD19-depleted allogeneic hematopoietic cell transplantation.

As for this clonotype: Its antigen specificity is not known. No base qualities exist here, and no much larger clone lies one base off it.

The CDR3, cysteine through phenylalanine, is 15 amino acids long. Here the CDR3 DNA is all that survives: 45 bases in frame from base 1. Trimming removed 0 bases from V and 5 bases from J; the gene matches leave 5 bases unexplained. Libraries were made using PCR. The sequencer listed for this sample is Illumina HiSeq 2500. TCR library preparation used molecular barcoding, with unique molecular identifiers applied to normalize quantification of the TCRbeta repertoire. The public reads were reprocessed in TCRdb via fastp at Q25 and MiXCR, keeping in-frame beta chains. Entries are consolidated by CDR3 protein sequence, retaining the most common genes and DNA. Here the sample has about 540,000 distinct CDR3 sequences; around 19% occur a single time. The ten largest make up 2.5% to 4% of the sample.

This TCR derives from a human donor who donated a stem cell graft to a child with acute lymphoblastic leukemia. The chain was built from TRBV23-1 and TRBJ2-3, with 7 central nucleotides matching TRBD1. TRBV23-1 is known as an ORF, though its function is uncertain. Sequenced here: PBMCs from the stem cell graft donor, sampled from the stem cell graft. The CDR3 in this case is CASSQSDDREDTQYF. The nucleotide sequence reads TGCGCCAGCAGTCAATCCGACGACAGGGAAGATACGCAGTATTTT.